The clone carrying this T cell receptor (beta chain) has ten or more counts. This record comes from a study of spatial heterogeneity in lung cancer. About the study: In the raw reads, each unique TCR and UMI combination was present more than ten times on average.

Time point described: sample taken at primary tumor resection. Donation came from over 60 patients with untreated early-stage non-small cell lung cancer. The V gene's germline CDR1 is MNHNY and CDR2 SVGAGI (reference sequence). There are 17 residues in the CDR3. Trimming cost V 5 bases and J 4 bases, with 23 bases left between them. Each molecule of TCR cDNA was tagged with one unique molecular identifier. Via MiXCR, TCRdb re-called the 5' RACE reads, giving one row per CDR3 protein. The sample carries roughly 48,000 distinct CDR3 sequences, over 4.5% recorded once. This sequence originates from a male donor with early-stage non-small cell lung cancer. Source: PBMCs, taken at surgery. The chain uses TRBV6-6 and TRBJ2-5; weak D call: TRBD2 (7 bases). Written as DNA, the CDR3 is TGTGCCAGCAGTCTACCTTGGGGGCGGGAGAGTACAGAGACCCAGTACTTC. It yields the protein CASSLPWGRESTETQYF.